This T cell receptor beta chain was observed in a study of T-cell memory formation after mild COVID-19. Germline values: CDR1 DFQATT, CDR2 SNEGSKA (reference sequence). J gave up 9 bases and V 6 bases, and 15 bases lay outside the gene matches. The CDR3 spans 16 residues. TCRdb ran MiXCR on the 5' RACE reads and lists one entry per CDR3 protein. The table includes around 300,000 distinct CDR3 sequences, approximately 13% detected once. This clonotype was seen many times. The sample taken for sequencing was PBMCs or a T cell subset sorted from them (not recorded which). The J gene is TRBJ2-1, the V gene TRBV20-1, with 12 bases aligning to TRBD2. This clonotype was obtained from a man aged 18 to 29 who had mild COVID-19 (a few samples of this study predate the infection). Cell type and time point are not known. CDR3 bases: TGCAGTGCGGCCCGACTAGCGGGGGCGAGAGACGCTGAGCAGTTCTTC. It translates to CSAARLAGARDAEQFF.